The 5 T cell receptor beta chains reported below all come from one sample, sequenced in a study of T cell responses to AZD1222 COVID-19 vaccine. Sequencing was performed with immunoSEQ multiplex PCR; in TCRdb, only in-frame clones are kept and a portion is missing. The sample holds 100,000 to 150,000 clones, roughly 90% seen once. Sequences were derived from peripheral blood, sampled 28 days after the second AZD1222 dose. The receptors derive from an adult who received the AZD1222 COVID-19 vaccine.

The rearrangement uses TRBV19 and TRBJ2-7, with D perhaps matching TRBD2 (6 bases). Germline loops: CDR1 LNHDA, CDR2 SQIVND (reference sequence). Trimming took 3 bases from V and 4 from J, leaving 13 bases between them. This CDR3 contains 14 residues. CDR3 sequence reads: CASSIRLALYEQYF. The DNA of the CDR3 is TGTGCCAGTAGTATCCGGCTAGCGCTTTACGAGCAGTACTTC. Drawing the rest from reference TRBV19 and TRBJ2-7, the complete variable domain is DGGITQSPKYLFRKEGQNVTLSCEQNLNHDAMYWYRQDPGQGLRLIYYSQIVNDFQKGDIAEGYSVSREKKESFPLTVTSAQKNPTAFYLCASSIRLALYEQYFGPGTRLTVT.

The chain uses TRBV5-1 and TRBJ1-4; no clear D. V was pared by 0 bases and J by 6 bases, with 9 bases between. The CDR3 extends over 14 amino acids. From germline, CDR1 is SGHRS and CDR2 YFSETQ. CDR3 sequence (DNA): TGCGCCAGCAGCTTGGCTCTGGGCGATGAAAAACTGTTTTTT. Its translation is CASSLALGDEKLFF.

Concerning this clone: Other DNA sequences in this sample translate to the same CDR3. The CDR3 sequence is CASSIRGGVHTEAFF. The DNA for the CDR3 is TGTGCCAGTAGTATCCGGGGGGGAGTGCACACTGAAGCTTTCTTT. V and J are TRBV19 and TRBJ1-1; tentatively, D is TRBD1 (5 bases). CDR1 LNHDA and CDR2 SQIVND come from the germline V gene (reference sequence). The V gene lost 3 bases and the J gene lost 3 bases, with 14 bases spanning the gap. This CDR3 is built from 15 residues.

CDR3 nucleotides: TGTGCCAGCAGCTTACGACGGGGGAACACCGGGGAGCTGTTTTTT. This gives the protein CASSLRRGNTGELFF. The V and J genes are TRBV5-8 and TRBJ2-2; D possibly corresponds to TRBD2 (5 bases). CDR3 size: 15 residues. V was clipped by 2 bases and J by 1 base, with 9 bases between them. Germline V gives CDR1 SGHTS, CDR2 YDEGEE.

The J gene is TRBJ1-5, the V gene TRBV27, with 7 bases lining up with TRBD1. The CDR3 is 15 amino acids. Germline trimming cut 3 bases from V and 4 bases from J; bases unmatched to any gene: 6. Germline values: CDR1 MNHEY, CDR2 SMNVEV (reference sequence). The CDR3 nucleotides read TGTGCCAGCAGTTTCGATTCAGGGGGTAATCAGCCCCAGCATTTT. It codes for CASSFDSGGNQPQHF.